One T cell receptor (beta chain) is described in this entry. The data belong to a study of CD8 T cells in Susac syndrome. V was clipped by 5 bases and J by 0 bases, with 16 bases between them. The CDR3 is made up of 15 amino acids. Germline V CDR1 and CDR2: DFQATT, SNEGSKA (reference sequence). Random hexamers were used to reverse transcribe the RNA input (roughly 0.5 to 1 ug). One entry per CDR3 protein, called by TCRdb with MiXCR from the immunoSEQ multiplex PCR reads. The sample has more than 200,000 distinct CDR3 sequences; 80% to 95% are singletons. Material: CD4+ T cells from PBMCs. This sequence was found in a human donor with multiple sclerosis. This rearrangement joins TRBV20-1 to TRBJ2-5; TRBD1 might be the D (6 bases). The CDR3 nucleotides read TGCAGTGCTCCACTGGGCAGGGGAGACCAAGAGACCCAGTACTTC. Encoded protein: CSAPLGRGDQETQYF.